This TCR beta chain was captured in a study of T cells in Graves' hyperthyroidism and ophthalmopathy. Study-wide results and caveats: Patients with ophthalmopathy were separated from those with stable hyperthyroidism by a 13 V-J model. Blood shared most expanded thyroid clonotypes above 0.001.

Regarding this clonotype: Its antigen is unidentified.

V was pared by 7 bases and J by 5 bases, with 8 bases of the junction left unmatched. The germline CDR1 and CDR2 sequences are MNHEY and SVGEGT. This CDR3 has 14 amino acids. RNA transcripts gave rise to amplified TCR beta CDR3 regions. HTBI primers drove first-round RT-PCR of the TCR CDR3. MiXCR was run by TCRdb on the multiplex PCR reads, yielding one entry per CDR3 protein. Of about 560,000 distinct CDR3 sequences listed, 46% were seen once; the top ten hold about 7.8%. The study defined stable Graves' hyperthyroidism as no ophthalmopathy progression within 18 months. The V and J genes are TRBV6-2 or TRBV6-3 and TRBJ2-7; 10 bases agree with TRBD2. The sequencing sample was made of peripheral blood or thyroid tissue (not recorded which). The sequence derives from a woman aged 18-29 years with Graves' hyperthyroidism. DNA for the CDR3: TGTGCCAGCATTACGGGACTAGCGAGTAACGAGCAGTACTTC. The encoded protein is CASITGLASNEQYF.